Below, one T cell receptor beta chain is given with its context. Libraries were prepared by immunoSEQ multiplex PCR; TCRdb keeps only in-frame clonotypes and omits some of them. The sample contains tens of thousands of clones, approximately 93% of which appear only once. The CDR3 contains 14 residues. V was clipped by 4 bases and J by 3 bases, with 10 bases between them. CDR1 is SGDLS and CDR2 is YYNGEE in the germline V gene. These data belong to a study of T cell changes during pregnancy in multiple sclerosis. Sequenced here: peripheral blood, sampled in the first trimester of pregnancy. This receptor was taken from a female donor with multiple sclerosis, enrolled in a pregnancy study. The rearrangement joins TRBV9 to TRBJ2-2; a weak D match, TRBD1 (6 bases). CDR3 loop: CASSLQGHTGELFF. The CDR3 DNA reads as TGTGCCAGCAGCCTACAGGGACACACCGGGGAGCTGTTTTTT.